This T cell receptor beta chain was found in a study of control samples from healthy donors and cancer patients (TCRdb year 2020). From the cysteine up to the phenylalanine, the CDR3 has a length of 12 residues. The retained sequence is limited to the CDR3, 36 bases, with the frame set at the first base. From a lookup of the germline V gene, CDR1 and CDR2 are MDHEN and SYDVKM. V loses 9 bases, J loses 0 bases, and the germline ends lie 8 bases apart. With respect to this clone: The antigen it binds to is not known. Per-base quality was not reported, and no clone a single base away is much larger than it.

Library method: the immunoSEQ multiplex PCR assay. In TCRdb, the immuneACCESS table is reduced to in-frame sequences with V and J assigned. These tables do not hold every clone; where another copy was compared, an unresolved V gene accounts for under half, and the others remain unexplained. This sample has about 90,000 clones in its table, and just over 90% of those were observed once. The ten largest clones add up to about 1.5% of the sample. The receptor chain draws on TRBV28 and TRBJ1-1; TRBD1 might be the D gene, on 5 matching bases. This clonotype originated in a woman younger than 45 in good health. Material for sequencing was blood. The nucleotide sequence reads as follows: TGTGCCAGTGACAGTGTGAACACTGAAGCTTTCTTT. Translated, it reads CASDSVNTEAFF.